This TCR beta chain was documented in a study of OX40 agonist ivuxolimab in advanced cancers. Assay used: immunoSEQ multiplex PCR; TCRdb lists only in-frame clones, some missing. The data show tens of thousands of clones, roughly 85% seen once. The sequence was obtained from an adult with an advanced solid tumor such as melanoma, head and neck, liver or kidney cancer. This sample comprised CD4+ or CD8+ T cells sorted from blood, obtained in a trial of the OX40 agonist ivuxolimab.

DNA of the CDR3: TGTGCCAGCGGACTAGCGGAATGGAACACCGGGGAGCTGTTTTTT. This sequence encodes CASGLAEWNTGELFF. The V and J genes are TRBV2 and TRBJ2-2; TRBD2 aligns across 10 bases. The V and J ends lost 8 bases and 1 base, in that order; junction bases with no gene match: 4. The CDR3 spans 15 residues. Germline CDR1 is SNHLY and CDR2 is FYNNEI.